This entry is about one T cell receptor beta chain. No antigen is known for it. Germline V gene lookup returns CDR1 SGHRS and CDR2 YFSETQ. The V gene end was trimmed by 0 bases and the J gene end by 1 base; junction bases not matched to a gene: 10. The CDR3 is 18 amino acids. The entry originates in a study of post-analysis software for immune sequencing data. Study results and caveats: Batch-mates among the samples co-clustered strongly by F measure. Patients carried five TRBV segments more frequently than controls did, and TRBV5-6, TRBV5-1 and TRBV20-1 were among them.

The TCR beta cDNA libraries contained unique molecular identifiers. TCRdb processed the PCR reads anew with MiXCR; each CDR3 protein has one entry. The table has a few hundred thousand distinct CDR3 sequences, around a third seen once. The sequenced sample was blood. This clonotype was sampled from a girl aged 2-17 years with multiple sclerosis. V and J are TRBV5-1 and TRBJ2-3; 8 bases map to TRBD1. The CDR3 DNA reads TGCGCCAGCAGCTTGGGAGACAGGGGTCTAGGGCGCACAGATACGCAGTATTTT. Protein product: CASSLGDRGLGRTDTQYF.